A single sample gave rise to the 10 T cell receptor beta chains below, sequenced in a study of cytomegalovirus exposure and HLA in healthy donors (dated by TCRdb to 2016 to 2017). The library came from the immunoSEQ multiplex PCR assay. For the multiplex PCR, a mixture combining 60 forward primers for TCR Vbeta segments and 13 reverse primers for TCR Jbeta segments was used. TCRdb holds this immuneACCESS table with in-frame rearrangements only. Some clones are missing; in checked studies, unresolved V genes explain under half, and the rest has no known cause. In this sample the table shows under 300,000 clones, 80% to 90% of which occur a single time. The ten largest make up about 2% of the sample. Sequences were obtained from PBMCs. These receptors were collected from a woman between 40 and 50 years old in good health and CMV-seropositive.

As DNA, the CDR3 is TGTGCCAGCAGCGAAACTAGTCTAAGCACAGATACGCAGTATTTT. Amino acids: CASSETSLSTDTQYF. V usage is TRBV9 and J usage is TRBJ2-3, with D possibly matching TRBD2 (5 bases). The germline V gene has CDR1 SGDLS and CDR2 YYNGEE. CDR3 length: 15 residues. Trimming took 3 bases from V and 0 from J, leaving 11 bases between them.

The chain joins TRBV4-2 to TRBJ2-7, with TRBD1 identical over 11 bases. Unmatched junction bases numbered 9, after V lost 0 bases and J lost 5 bases. CDR3 length: 17 amino acids. Germline V gives CDR1 LGHNA, CDR2 YNFKEQ. CDR3 loop: CASSQDNRDRGIDEQYF. CDR3 DNA: TGTGCCAGCAGCCAAGATAACAGGGACAGGGGGATAGACGAGCAGTACTTC.

The CDR3 protein is CASSLSSIRDTQYF. The CDR3 DNA follows: TGCGCCAGCAGCTTAAGCTCCATTAGAGATACGCAGTATTTT. This chain connects TRBV5-1 to TRBJ2-3; D is unclear. Germline CDR1 SGHRS, CDR2 YFSETQ. This CDR3 has 14 amino acids. The ends were cut back, 2 bases at V and 5 bases at J, with 12 bases in the middle.

V usage is TRBV7-3 and J usage is TRBJ1-1, with D maybe TRBD1 (6 bases). Germline V gene sequence: CDR1 SGHTA, CDR2 FQGTGA. V lost 4 bases and J lost 4, with 13 bases in between. The CDR3 length is 14 residues. CDR3 bases: TGTGCCAGCAGCTCACAGGGTAGTGGCACTGAAGCTTTCTTT. It codes for CASSSQGSGTEAFF. Filled out from reference TRBV7-3 and TRBJ1-1, the complete variable domain reads GAGVSQTPSNKVTEKGKYVELRCDPISGHTALYWYRQSLGQGPEFLIYFQGTGAADDSGLPNDRFFAVRPEGSVSTLKIQRTERGDSAVYLCASSSQGSGTEAFFGQGTRLTVV.

This rearrangement joins TRBV7-2 to TRBJ2-7; 7 bases agree with TRBD1. Germline CDR1 reads SGHTA; CDR2 reads FQGNSA. V was pared by 5 bases and J by 3 bases, with 10 bases of the junction left unmatched. This CDR3 has 15 amino acids. The chain's CDR3 is CASSNRGGPLYEQYF. The CDR3 DNA sequence: TGTGCCAGCAGCAACAGGGGCGGACCCCTCTACGAGCAGTACTTC.

This chain uses TRBV14 with TRBJ2-2; 9 bases map to TRBD1. Germline CDR1 SGHDN, CDR2 FVKESK. With 1 base clipped from V and 5 bases from J, the junction kept 5 bases outside the gene matches. The CDR3 loop spans 16 amino acids. The chain's CDR3 is CASSQAGTGLTGELFF. The CDR3 nucleotides read TGTGCCAGCAGCCAAGCTGGGACAGGGTTGACCGGGGAGCTGTTTTTT.

This clone appeared a few times. This chain links TRBV6-6 with TRBJ1-2, with D unresolved. Between the trimmed V and J ends, which lost 6 bases and 2 bases, there was a span of 4 bases. The germline gives CDR1 MNHNY, CDR2 SVGAGI (reference sequence). CDR3 length: 11 residues. The CDR3 DNA sequence: TGTGCCAGCAGGTCGAACTATGGCTACACCTTC. Its protein product is CASRSNYGYTF.

This clone was recorded once. The J gene is TRBJ1-4, the V gene TRBV5-1, with 9 bases aligning to TRBD1. After removal of 4 bases from V and 7 bases from J, the junction contained 5 bases not matched to a gene. This CDR3 is built from 14 residues. From germline, CDR1 is SGHRS and CDR2 YFSETQ. CDR3 protein: CASSPGQGSEKLFF. CDR3 coding DNA: TGCGCCAGCAGCCCTGGACAGGGGAGTGAAAAACTGTTTTTT. The entire variable domain, with the rest obtained from reference TRBV5-1 and TRBJ1-4, is as follows: KAGVTQTPRYLIKTRGQQVTLSCSPISGHRSVSWYQQTPGQGLQFLFEYFSETQRNKGNFPGRFSGRQFSNSRSEMNVSTLELGDSALYLCASSPGQGSEKLFFGSGTQLSVL.

The chain links TRBV27 to TRBJ2-7, with 13 nucleotides matching TRBD2. This CDR3 has 18 residues. Germline V lookup: CDR1 MNHEY, CDR2 SMNVEV (reference sequence). V lost 0 bases and J lost 3; bases outside the gene matches: 8. In DNA, the CDR3 is TGTGCCAGCAGTTTATCAGGACTAGCGGGAGAGGCTTTCTACGAGCAGTACTTC. This sequence encodes CASSLSGLAGEAFYEQYF.

This rearrangement joins TRBV10-3 to TRBJ2-7; 7 bases align to TRBD1. This CDR3 region has 13 residues. Trimming removed 0 bases from V and 11 bases from J; junction bases left unmatched: 7. Germline lookup yields CDR1 ENHRY and CDR2 SYGVKD. CDR3 amino acids: CAISESSTGKEYF. For the CDR3, the DNA is TGTGCCATCAGTGAGTCTTCGACAGGGAAGGAGTACTTC.